This TCR beta chain was identified in a study of human T cells and chemical hapten exposure. Study conclusions and caveats: The number of TCRs above 1 in 1000 frequency did not change after DPC sensitization. Significantly greater numbers of large CDR3 similarity clusters came from expanded TCRs than from controls. Each of the donors had alopecia, so their immune responses may not resemble those of healthy people.

A remark on this clonotype: The target antigen is unknown. Mismatch with germline at one junction end may stem from a read error.

CDR3 length: 16 amino acids. TCRdb processed the RACE reads anew with MiXCR; each CDR3 protein has one entry. The repertoire has more than 300,000 distinct CDR3 sequences, approximately 5% of them found once; the top ten carry 2% to 3%. The time point here: pre-sensitization, week 0. Sample treatment: therapeutic diphenylcyclopropenone sensitization with weekly scalp DPC. Total RNA was isolated from unfractionated whole blood. The V and J genes are TRBV12-3 or TRBV12-4 and TRBJ1-2, with TRBD1 as a possible D gene (5 bases). This specimen was whole blood, taken in connection with sensitization to the hapten diphenylcyclopropenone (DPC). The sequence was obtained from a woman aged 45-59 years with alopecia areata. Some clones in this sample may be carry-over from other donors' samples. CDR3: CASSGARQGWVYGHTF. In DNA, the CDR3 is TGTGCCAGCAGTGGGGCCCGGCAGGGATGGGTCTATGGCCACACCTTC.